The 12 T cell receptor beta chains listed next were all sequenced from one sample in a study of T cells in localized non-small cell lung cancer. The data were produced by immunoSEQ multiplex PCR, yet TCRdb's version contains in-frame clones alone and is incomplete. The table includes about 77,000 clones, 88% detected once. This specimen consisted of peripheral blood, obtained before any cancer treatment. These receptor sequences come from a woman aged 40 to 75 with stage I squamous cell lung carcinoma.

The rearrangement uses TRBV5-1 and TRBJ2-7; D is unclear. V was shortened by 0 bases and J by 0 bases, with 10 bases between the two germline ends. This CDR3 comprises 15 residues. Germline V lookup: CDR1 SGHRS, CDR2 YFSETQ. CDR3: CASSLGTANSYEQYF. CDR3 bases: TGCGCCAGCAGCTTGGGCACAGCCAACTCCTACGAGCAGTACTTC.

CDR3 DNA: TGTGCCATCAGTCCCCAACAAGAGACCCAGTACTTC. Translation gives CAISPQQETQYF. The chain employs TRBV10-3 and TRBJ2-5, with unresolved D. The V end was cut by 5 bases, the J end by 2 bases, with 6 bases between. The CDR3 is 12 amino acids. Germline assignment: CDR1 ENHRY and CDR2 SYGVKD.

The V call is TRBV11-2, the J call TRBJ2-3; 12 nucleotides match TRBD2. With 5 bases clipped from V and 5 bases from J, the junction kept 5 bases outside the gene matches. From germline, CDR1 is SGHAT and CDR2 FQNNGV. The CDR3 loop spans 15 amino acids. The CDR3: CASSPLAGGRDTQYF. The CDR3 DNA reads as TGTGCCAGCAGCCCCCTAGCGGGGGGGCGAGATACGCAGTATTTT.

The chain recombines TRBV9 with TRBJ1-3; possibly TRBD1 for D (5 bases). The germline CDR1 and CDR2 sequences are SGDLS and YYNGEE. The V end was cut by 0 bases, the J end by 0 bases, with 13 bases between. The CDR3 spans 17 residues. The CDR3 DNA sequence: TGTGCCAGCAGCGTAGGGTCGGGGGACGTCTCTGGAAACACCATATATTTT. Its protein product is CASSVGSGDVSGNTIYF.

Only a few counts were recorded for this clone. V gene TRBV30 combines with J gene TRBJ1-5, with D unresolved. V was shortened by 5 bases and J by 1 base, with 12 bases between the two germline ends. Germline loops: CDR1 GTSNPN, CDR2 SVGIG (reference sequence). There are 14 residues in the CDR3. The CDR3 nucleotides are TGTGCCTGGGGGATAGGCGAGAGCAATCAGCCCCAGCATTTT. Translated: CAWGIGESNQPQHF.

This chain connects TRBV7-9 to TRBJ1-2, with TRBD1 matching over 7 bases. The J segment lost 4 bases and the V segment lost 5 bases, leaving 10 bases of the junction unmatched. Germline CDR1 and CDR2: SEHNR and FQNEAQ (reference sequence). This CDR3 comprises 15 residues. This CDR3 reads CASSVQGGTGYGYTF. The DNA for the CDR3 is TGTGCCAGCAGCGTCCAGGGGGGAACTGGCTATGGCTACACCTTC.

V and J are TRBV2 and TRBJ1-1; a weak D match, TRBD1 (6 bases). Germline lookup yields CDR1 SNHLY and CDR2 FYNNEI. The V end lost 4 bases, the J end lost 4 bases, and 13 bases lay between the germline ends. CDR3 length equals 14 residues. CDR3 region: CASSVEQGGTEAFF. Here the CDR3 DNA reads TGTGCCAGCAGTGTAGAACAGGGCGGCACTGAAGCTTTCTTT.

The gene calls are TRBV5-4 and TRBJ2-2; perhaps D is TRBD1 or TRBD2 (6 bases each). Trimming left V 4 bases short and J 6 bases short, with 16 bases between. Per the germline V gene, CDR1 is SGHNT and CDR2 is YYREEE (reference sequence). This CDR3 has 15 residues. CDR3 amino acids: CASSPQRGVPGELFF. The CDR3 coding sequence is TGTGCCAGCAGCCCCCAAAGGGGGGTACCCGGGGAGCTGTTTTTT.

On this clone itself: This may be a read error, as it is one base from a much larger clone. The V and J genes are TRBV4-1 and TRBJ1-4; D is uncertain. Germline CDR1 is MGHRA and CDR2 is YSYEKL. This CDR3 region has 14 residues. The CDR3 reads CVSSQASINEKLFF. CDR3 sequence (DNA): TGCGTCAGCAGCCAAGCAAGCATTAATGAAAAACTGTTTTTT.

The V and J genes are TRBV6-5 and TRBJ1-2, with TRBD1 as a possible D gene (6 bases). V was clipped by 5 bases and J by 6 bases, with 13 bases between them. The CDR3 consists of 13 residues. Germline CDR1 is MNHEY and CDR2 is SVGAGI. CDR3 bases: TGTGCCAGCAGTATCAGGGGCGTTGATGGCTACACCTTC. This sequence encodes CASSIRGVDGYTF.

V is TRBV6-4 and J is TRBJ1-6; 8 positions agree with TRBD1. The CDR3 totals 14 residues. V lost 3 bases, J lost 9 bases, and 4 bases stayed unmatched. The germline V gene encodes CDR1 MRHNA and CDR2 SNTAGT. The CDR3: CASSEGTGGSPLHF. CDR3 coding DNA: TGTGCCAGCAGTGAGGGTACAGGGGGTTCACCCCTCCACTTT.

This clone was counted a single time. The V call is TRBV5-1, the J call TRBJ2-6; no firm D call. Trimming cost V 2 bases and J 0 bases, with 9 bases left between them. CDR1 and CDR2 from the germline V gene are SGHRS and YFSETQ. This CDR3 spans 16 amino acids. This CDR3 is CASSLSSVSGANVLTF. CDR3 coding DNA: TGCGCCAGCAGCTTATCCAGCGTCTCTGGGGCCAACGTCCTGACTTTC. The variable domain in full, with the rest retrieved from reference TRBV5-1 and TRBJ2-6, is KAGVTQTPRYLIKTRGQQVTLSCSPISGHRSVSWYQQTPGQGLQFLFEYFSETQRNKGNFPGRFSGRQFSNSRSEMNVSTLELGDSALYLCASSLSSVSGANVLTFGAGSRLTVL.